Following are 6 T cell receptor beta chains from one sample sequenced in a study of cytomegalovirus exposure and HLA in healthy donors. Assay: immunoSEQ multiplex PCR; the TCRdb copy retains only in-frame clones and omits some. The table shows approximately 190,000 clones, with more than 65% occurring only once. Sequenced sample: PBMCs. The receptors come from a woman in her thirties in good health and CMV-seropositive.

This CDR3 reads CASSPGTSGRDEQFF. Written as DNA, the CDR3 is TGTGCCAGCAGCCCAGGGACTAGCGGGAGAGATGAGCAGTTCTTC. The chain joins TRBV9 to TRBJ2-1; TRBD2 matches 14 bases. The germline CDR1 and CDR2 sequences are SGDLS and YYNGEE. The CDR3 is made up of 15 amino acids. V shed 4 bases and J 8 bases; nucleotides not matched to a gene: 5.

The rearrangement uses TRBV5-4 and TRBJ2-7; TRBD2 might be the D (6 bases). Germline CDR1 reads SGHNT; CDR2 reads YYREEE (reference sequence). The CDR3 is 14 residues long. Trimming stripped 4 bases from V and 2 bases from J, with 13 bases between. CDR3 DNA sequence: TGTGCCAGCAGCACGGGACTTCCCCCCTACGAGCAGTACTTC. Amino acids: CASSTGLPPYEQYF. Full variable domain (missing parts from reference TRBV5-4 and TRBJ2-7): ETGVTQSPTHLIKTRGQQVTLRCSSQSGHNTVSWYQQALGQGPQFIFQYYREEENGRGNFPPRFSGLQFPNYSSELNVNALELDDSALYLCASSTGLPPYEQYFGPGTRLTVT.

This rearrangement joins TRBV5-1 to TRBJ2-3; 7 nucleotides match TRBD1. Germline V gene data show CDR1 as SGHRS and CDR2 as YFSETQ. This CDR3 spans 15 amino acids. Unmatched junction bases numbered 7, after V lost 4 bases and J lost 2 bases. The CDR3 DNA follows: TGCGCCAGCAGCACCGGGACAGTAGACACAGATACGCAGTATTTT. It is translated as CASSTGTVDTDTQYF. The whole variable domain, filled in from reference TRBV5-1 and TRBJ2-3, reads KAGVTQTPRYLIKTRGQQVTLSCSPISGHRSVSWYQQTPGQGLQFLFEYFSETQRNKGNFPGRFSGRQFSNSRSEMNVSTLELGDSALYLCASSTGTVDTDTQYFGPGTRLTVL.

There are many counts of this clone. V usage is TRBV7-6 and J usage is TRBJ2-1; weak D call: TRBD2 (6 bases). CDR1 SGHVS and CDR2 FNYEAQ come from the germline V gene. Trimming pared 5 bases from V and 8 bases from J, leaving 7 bases between. This CDR3 contains 11 residues. The chain's CDR3 is CASSPGDEQFF. Written as DNA, the CDR3 is TGTGCCAGCAGCCCGGGGGATGAGCAGTTCTTC.

This clone was counted once. The rearrangement links TRBV5-1 to TRBJ2-2, with a tentative D call TRBD1 (5 bases). CDR3 size: 15 residues. Germline values: CDR1 SGHRS, CDR2 YFSETQ. V was cut by 2 bases and J by 2 bases, with 10 bases left in between. CDR3 protein: CASSFLQGNTGELFF. The CDR3 region has the DNA TGCGCCAGCAGCTTTCTCCAGGGAAACACCGGGGAGCTGTTTTTT.

This clone was picked up a small number of times. This chain links TRBV2 with TRBJ1-1, with D unclear. This CDR3 is 14 amino acids long. Between the trimmed V and J ends, which lost 3 bases and 0 bases, there was a span of 8 bases. The germline V gene has CDR1 SNHLY and CDR2 FYNNEI. The CDR3 loop reads CASSDGRMNTEAFF. The CDR3 DNA follows: TGTGCCAGCAGTGATGGGAGGATGAACACTGAAGCTTTCTTT.